This TCR beta chain came from a study of CD4 T cells in relation to SARS-CoV-2 and coronaviruses. The unexposed donors gave CD4+ T cells in 2011-2018, prior to COVID-19. Isolation of CD4+ T cells took place after less than 11 days in culture. This table comes from immunoSEQ multiplex PCR, and its TCRdb copy is limited to in-frame clones, with some not included. The sample consists of fewer than 20,000 clones, about four fifths of them appearing once. V shed 6 bases and J 6 bases; nucleotides not matched to a gene: 12. Germline-derived CDR1 and CDR2 are MDHEN and SYDVKM. CDR3 size: 16 residues. Points on this clone: Its matching antigen is unknown.

This clonotype originated in a human donor in good health. The V call is TRBV28, the J call TRBJ2-1; 9 positions agree with TRBD1. Sequenced: CD4+ T cells from PBMCs, cultured in vitro. DNA for the CDR3: TGTGCCAGCAGAAAAATCAGACAGGGGGTCGGCAATGAGCAGTTCTTC. Protein product: CASRKIRQGVGNEQFF.